The 27 T cell receptor beta chains given below trace back to one sample, sequenced in a study of T cell responses to AZD1222 COVID-19 vaccine. Method: immunoSEQ multiplex PCR; TCRdb's copy keeps in-frame clones and lacks some. The data show about 150,000 clones, around 87% seen once. Sequencing used peripheral blood, obtained 28 days after the second AZD1222 dose. Source of these receptors: an adult who received the AZD1222 COVID-19 vaccine.

V is TRBV28 and J is TRBJ1-5, with D possibly being TRBD1 (5 bases). Germline V gene sequence: CDR1 MDHEN, CDR2 SYDVKM. V lost 3 bases, J lost 3 bases, and 18 bases lay in between. This CDR3 has 17 residues. CDR3 sequence (DNA): TGTGCCAGCAGTTTTCAAGGGGCCGCGTCGGCCAATCAGCCCCAGCATTTT. It encodes CASSFQGAASANQPQHF.

The gene calls are TRBV4-3 and TRBJ1-6; 8 bases match TRBD1. Trimming removed 4 bases from V and 13 bases from J; junction bases left unmatched: 18. Germline assignment: CDR1 LGHNA and CDR2 YSLEER. The CDR3 totals 17 residues. The CDR3 protein is CASSLQDIETGVYPLHF. The CDR3 bases are TGCGCCAGCAGCCTCCAAGATATAGAGACAGGGGTTTACCCCCTCCACTTT.

The genes are TRBV29-1 and TRBJ1-4; no reliable D call. CDR3 size: 13 residues. Germline CDR1 and CDR2: SQVTM and ANQGSEA. The ends were cut back, 0 bases at V and 15 bases at J, with 17 bases in the middle. The CDR3 here is CSVEETRGETVFF. The DNA of the CDR3 is TGCAGCGTTGAAGAAACACGGGGTGAGACGGTGTTTTTT.

V usage is TRBV28 and J usage is TRBJ2-3; 10 nucleotides match TRBD1. Trimming took 3 bases from V and 4 from J; bases not matched to a gene: 7. The CDR3 contains 16 residues. Germline V gives CDR1 MDHEN, CDR2 SYDVKM. The CDR3 bases are TGTGCCAGCAGTTTGGCCGGACAGGGGGAACCAGATACGCAGTATTTT. Translated: CASSLAGQGEPDTQYF.

The V call is TRBV15, the J call TRBJ1-1; D unresolved. This CDR3 comprises 19 residues. V was trimmed by 0 bases and J by 0 bases, leaving 20 bases between them. The germline V gene encodes CDR1 LNHNV and CDR2 YYDKDF (reference sequence). CDR3 bases: TGTGCCACCAGCAGAGATCGGGAGACACCCGGGAGGGTGAACACTGAAGCTTTCTTT. This gives the protein CATSRDRETPGRVNTEAFF.

This clone was counted between two and nine times. The rearrangement uses TRBV7-3 and TRBJ2-2; the match to TRBD2 covers 8 bases. After removal of 8 bases from V and 3 bases from J, the junction contained 8 bases not matched to a gene. CDR1 is SGHTA, CDR2 FQGTGA, per germline. The CDR3 totals 15 residues. This CDR3 reads CASASGGAYTGELFF. DNA for the CDR3: TGTGCCAGCGCCTCGGGAGGGGCGTACACCGGGGAGCTGTTTTTT.

V and J are TRBV5-6 and TRBJ1-2, with 11 bases lining up with TRBD1. The CDR3 loop spans 15 amino acids. The germline CDR1 and CDR2 sequences are SGHDT and YYEEEE. The V gene end was trimmed by 4 bases and the J gene end by 8 bases; junction bases not matched to a gene: 10. CDR3 in amino acids: CASSANGQGAEGYTF. The CDR3 bases are TGTGCCAGCAGCGCCAATGGACAGGGGGCGGAGGGCTACACCTTC. The full variable domain, rest sourced from reference TRBV5-6 and TRBJ1-2, is DAGVTQSPTHLIKTRGQQVTLRCSPKSGHDTVSWYQQALGQGPQFIFQYYEEEERQRGNFPDRFSGHQFPNYSSELNVNALLLGDSALYLCASSANGQGAEGYTFGSGTRLTVV.

Ten or more counts support this clone. The DNA for the CDR3 is TGTGCCAGCAGTTTTACCGTAGTCCCTGGAGACGAACATGGCAATCAGCCCCAGCATTTT. This translates into CASSFTVVPGDEHGNQPQHF. This chain joins TRBV27 and TRBJ1-5, with D unclear. This CDR3 spans 20 amino acids. Trimming cost V 3 bases and J 2 bases, with 26 bases left between them. Germline loops: CDR1 MNHEY, CDR2 SMNVEV (reference sequence).

The chain couples TRBV30 to TRBJ2-2; 8 positions match TRBD2. Germline CDR1 GTSNPN, CDR2 SVGIG (reference sequence). Trimming took 4 bases from V and 4 from J; bases not matched to a gene: 5. The CDR3 length is 14 residues. Here the CDR3 reads CAWKAGVGTGELFF. The CDR3 nucleotides are TGTGCCTGGAAAGCGGGAGTGGGCACCGGGGAGCTGTTTTTT.

This clone came up once. The chain is built from TRBV14 and TRBJ1-3; D possibly corresponds to TRBD1 (6 bases). The V gene's germline CDR1 is SGHDN and CDR2 FVKESK. Trimming stripped 5 bases from V and 0 bases from J, with 17 bases between. The CDR3 sequence is 17 residues long. The CDR3 reads CASSIVGGSCSGNTIYF. CDR3 DNA: TGTGCCAGCAGCATTGTTGGGGGCAGTTGCTCTGGAAACACCATATATTTT.

The chain combines TRBV28 with TRBJ1-4; the match to TRBD1 covers 8 bases. Looked up from germline, CDR1 is MDHEN and CDR2 is SYDVKM. Losses at the gene ends were 8 bases for V and 8 bases for J; bases not matched to a gene: 7. The CDR3 runs to 13 residues. The CDR3 reads CASQDRVGEKLFF. DNA of the CDR3: TGTGCCAGCCAGGACAGGGTTGGCGAAAAACTGTTTTTT.

The gene calls are TRBV5-4 and TRBJ1-1; weak D call: TRBD1 (6 bases). Germline assignment: CDR1 SGHNT and CDR2 YYREEE (reference sequence). Deletions cut 0 bases from V and 2 bases from J, with 14 bases between. The CDR3 loop spans 16 amino acids. The CDR3 region is CASSLAAGVFNTEAFF. CDR3 nucleotide sequence: TGTGCCAGCAGCTTGGCGGCAGGGGTTTTTAACACTGAAGCTTTCTTT.

The chain uses TRBV4-2 and TRBJ2-1; 9 bases are a match to TRBD2. V lost 1 base to trimming and J lost 1 base; unmatched junction nucleotides: 8. The CDR3 covers 18 residues. The germline V gene has CDR1 LGHNA and CDR2 YNFKEQ. The CDR3 coding sequence is TGTGCCAGCAGCCAAGTGGGTGCTAGCGGGGATTCCTACAATGAGCAGTTCTTC. Protein product: CASSQVGASGDSYNEQFF.

The V gene is TRBV5-1, the J gene TRBJ1-3; D is unresolved. Germline CDR1 is SGHRS and CDR2 is YFSETQ. The CDR3 runs to 16 residues. Between the trimmed V and J ends, which lost 0 bases and 4 bases, there was a span of 14 bases. The CDR3 DNA reads as TGCGCCAGCAGCTTGGCCGGGGTATCCTTAGGAAACACCATATATTTT. This encodes CASSLAGVSLGNTIYF. Together with reference TRBV5-1 and TRBJ1-3, the CDR3 gives the full variable domain: KAGVTQTPRYLIKTRGQQVTLSCSPISGHRSVSWYQQTPGQGLQFLFEYFSETQRNKGNFPGRFSGRQFSNSRSEMNVSTLELGDSALYLCASSLAGVSLGNTIYFGEGSWLTVV.

The chain links TRBV7-9 to TRBJ2-1, with D possibly matching TRBD2 (6 bases). Germline V CDR1 and CDR2: SEHNR, FQNEAQ (reference sequence). Trimming shortened V by 3 bases and J by 5 bases, and 11 bases separated the two germline ends. This CDR3 is 14 amino acids long. The CDR3 reads CASSFGTLHNEQFF. The CDR3 DNA sequence: TGTGCCAGCAGCTTCGGGACTTTGCACAATGAGCAGTTCTTC.

The chain is built from TRBV19 and TRBJ2-3; 8 bases line up with TRBD1. With 3 bases clipped from V and 5 bases from J, the junction kept 7 bases outside the gene matches. This CDR3 has 15 residues. Germline CDR1 LNHDA, CDR2 SQIVND (reference sequence). CDR3 sequence: CASSISRGPGDTQYF. The CDR3 DNA follows: TGTGCCAGTAGTATCTCCAGGGGGCCTGGAGATACGCAGTATTTT.

The chain employs TRBV25-1 and TRBJ2-1; D may be TRBD1 (5 bases). The CDR3 extends over 14 amino acids. Trimming pared 5 bases from V and 8 bases from J, leaving 16 bases between. Germline V gives CDR1 MGHDK, CDR2 SYGVNS. This CDR3 is CASSKQDIRDEQFF. The CDR3 nucleotides are TGTGCCAGCAGTAAACAGGACATTCGGGATGAGCAGTTCTTC. The full variable domain, its missing parts supplied by reference TRBV25-1 and TRBJ2-1, is EADIYQTPRYLVIGTGKKITLECSQTMGHDKMYWYQQDPGMELHLIHYSYGVNSTEKGDLSSESTVSRIRTEHFPLTLESARPSHTSQYLCASSKQDIRDEQFFGPGTRLTVL.

The chain links TRBV4-3 to TRBJ1-2; D not resolved. This CDR3 contains 14 residues. Germline CDR1 is LGHNA and CDR2 is YSLEER. V was trimmed by 1 base and J by 4 bases, leaving 10 bases between them. The CDR3 sequence: CASSQADKLYGYTF. DNA for the CDR3: TGCGCCAGCAGCCAAGCCGACAAGCTCTATGGCTACACCTTC.

The rearrangement links TRBV18 to TRBJ1-4; D not resolved. Trimming removed 0 bases from V and 0 bases from J, with 11 bases in between. This CDR3 comprises 17 residues. Germline CDR1 and CDR2: KGHSH and LQKENI. The CDR3 DNA sequence: TGTGCCAGCTCACCACCAACCGGAGGCACAACTAATGAAAAACTGTTTTTT. This encodes CASSPPTGGTTNEKLFF.

The J gene is TRBJ1-3, the V gene TRBV5-6, with D unclear. This CDR3 has 14 amino acids. In germline, CDR1 is SGHDT, CDR2 YYEEEE. The germline V and J ends were trimmed by 4 bases and 4 bases, with 12 bases remaining between them. In DNA, the CDR3 is TGTGCCAGCAGCCGAGGGCCGTGGGGAAACACCATATATTTT. Its translation: CASSRGPWGNTIYF.

CDR3 sequence (DNA): TGCAGCGTCTCTACCGGGACAGGCTATGGCTACACCTTC. Its protein product is CSVSTGTGYGYTF. This sequence joins TRBV29-1 and TRBJ1-2; TRBD1 aligns across 8 bases. This CDR3 region has 13 residues. V lost 6 bases and J lost 4; bases outside the gene matches: 7. Germline CDR1 SQVTM, CDR2 ANQGSEA.

The chain uses TRBV19 and TRBJ2-2; D remains unclear. The CDR3 is 14 amino acids. Germline V gene sequence: CDR1 LNHDA, CDR2 SQIVND (reference sequence). Trimming shortened V by 7 bases and J by 0 bases, and 9 bases separated the two germline ends. The CDR3 sequence: CASTNRPNTGELFF. The CDR3 coding sequence is TGTGCCAGTACCAATCGTCCGAACACCGGGGAGCTGTTTTTT.

This chain connects TRBV6-2 or TRBV6-3 to TRBJ2-1; TRBD2 aligns across 9 bases. The CDR3 loop spans 19 amino acids. V was clipped by 4 bases and J by 0 bases; unmatched bases: 13. The germline gives CDR1 MNHEY, CDR2 SVGEGT. The DNA for the CDR3 is TGTGCCAGCAGTTGGTCTCGACTAGCGGTTTTTAGCTCCTACAATGAGCAGTTCTTC. Its translation: CASSWSRLAVFSSYNEQFF.

The chain is built from TRBV4-3 and TRBJ2-7; 14 bases agree with TRBD2. J was trimmed by 4 bases and V by 0 bases; bases with no gene match: 8. The germline V gene encodes CDR1 LGHNA and CDR2 YSLEER. The CDR3 sequence is 18 residues long. The CDR3 region has the DNA TGCGCCAGCAGCCAAGATAGGGGACTAGCGGGAGTGCTGTACGAGCAGTACTTC. Its protein product is CASSQDRGLAGVLYEQYF.

The gene calls are TRBV20-1 and TRBJ2-1; D is undetermined. This CDR3 is built from 11 residues. Germline V gene data show CDR1 as DFQATT and CDR2 as SNEGSKA (reference sequence). V was pared by 0 bases and J by 13 bases, with 10 bases between. The DNA for the CDR3 is TGCAGTGCTAGAGATACTCCCCGCCAGTTCTTC. It encodes CSARDTPRQFF.

The chain is built from TRBV28 and TRBJ2-3; perhaps TRBD1 as D (7 bases). Trimming took 6 bases from V and 10 from J, leaving 20 bases between them. Germline V gene lookup returns CDR1 MDHEN and CDR2 SYDVKM. This CDR3 comprises 14 residues. The CDR3 loop reads CASSPGGGLTSQYF. The CDR3 DNA sequence: TGTGCCAGCAGCCCAGGGGGAGGCCTAACGTCGCAGTATTTT.

This clone was seen once. The rearrangement joins TRBV7-2 to TRBJ2-3; 9 bases map to TRBD1. The CDR3 is made up of 14 amino acids. The germline V gene has CDR1 SGHTA and CDR2 FQGNSA. Losses at the gene ends were 5 bases for V and 8 bases for J; bases not matched to a gene: 8. The CDR3 coding sequence is TGTGCCAGCAGCCTCGAGGACAGGGGTGGTACGCAGTATTTT. Encoded protein: CASSLEDRGGTQYF.